These 30 T cell receptor beta chains were sequenced from one sample in a study of response to subunit inactivated influenza vaccine. A single record per CDR3 protein comes from TCRdb applying MiXCR to the RT-PCR reads. The sample lists hundreds of thousands of distinct CDR3 sequences; around 14% were seen once. The sample consisted of PBMCs from blood, taken roughly 13 days after vaccination. Receptors originate from a middle-aged man who received an inactivated influenza vaccine.

The table lists this clonotype with many counts. V gene TRBV5-1 combines with J gene TRBJ2-3; D is uncertain. The germline V and J ends were trimmed by 0 bases and 1 base, with 9 bases remaining between them. Germline loops: CDR1 SGHRS, CDR2 YFSETQ. CDR3 size: 15 residues. CDR3 coding DNA: TGCGCCAGCAGCTTGGCCAGCGACCGCACAGATACGCAGTATTTT. This codes for CASSLASDRTDTQYF.

A note on this clonotype: This may arise from a read error, as a much more abundant clone is one base away. This chain links TRBV6-1 with TRBJ2-3; 8 bases are a match to TRBD2. This CDR3 contains 15 residues. CDR1 is MNHNS, CDR2 SASEGT, per germline. This CDR3 reads CASSPRGGLTETQYF. Here the CDR3 DNA reads TGTGCCAGCAGCCCTCGGGGGGGCCTAACAGAGACGCAGTATTTT.

This clonotype was found a few times. The J gene is TRBJ1-3, the V gene TRBV20-1; D gene unclear. The V end was cut by 6 bases, the J end by 4 bases, with 16 bases between. The germline gives CDR1 DFQATT, CDR2 SNEGSKA (reference sequence). This CDR3 spans 14 amino acids. The CDR3 reads CSALPGNLGNTIYF. The CDR3 DNA is TGCAGTGCCCTTCCCGGGAACCTCGGAAACACCATATATTTT.

The chain recombines TRBV7-9 with TRBJ2-1; TRBD1 matches 8 bases. CDR3 length: 14 residues. Unmatched junction bases numbered 3, after V lost 6 bases and J lost 2 bases. Germline loops: CDR1 SEHNR, CDR2 FQNEAQ (reference sequence). CDR3: CASRHRGTYNEQFF. For the CDR3, the DNA is TGTGCCAGCAGACACAGGGGGACCTACAATGAGCAGTTCTTC. The complete variable domain, with remaining parts taken from reference TRBV7-9 and TRBJ2-1, reads DTGVSQNPRHKITKRGQNVTFRCDPISEHNRLYWYRQTLGQGPEFLTYFQNEAQLEKSRLLSDRFSAERPKGSFSTLEIQRTEQGDSAMYLCASRHRGTYNEQFFGPGTRLTVL.

The chain recombines TRBV3-1 with TRBJ2-4; 7 bases are a match to TRBD2. The V and J ends lost 0 bases and 5 bases, in that order; junction bases with no gene match: 4. The CDR3 sequence is 15 residues long. Germline lookup yields CDR1 LGHDT and CDR2 YNNKEL (reference sequence). DNA of the CDR3: TGTGCCAGCAGCCAAGATGGTCTAGCGGAAAACATTCAGTACTTC. Translated, it gives CASSQDGLAENIQYF. Full variable domain (outside the CDR3, taken from reference TRBV3-1 and TRBJ2-4): DTAVSQTPKYLVTQMGNDKSIKCEQNLGHDTMYWYKQDSKKFLKIMFSYNNKELIINETVPNRFSPKSPDKAHLNLHINSLELGDSAVYFCASSQDGLAENIQYFGAGTRLSVL.

This chain joins TRBV3-1 and TRBJ1-2; D may be TRBD1 (5 bases). This CDR3 comprises 15 residues. The germline V and J ends were trimmed by 0 bases and 6 bases, with 14 bases remaining between them. The germline V gene has CDR1 LGHDT and CDR2 YNNKEL (reference sequence). The CDR3 spells CASSQDFGGGNGYTF. Here the CDR3 DNA reads TGTGCCAGCAGCCAAGATTTTGGGGGGGGAAATGGCTACACCTTC.

The J gene is TRBJ2-1, the V gene TRBV20-1; the match to TRBD1 covers 9 bases. The CDR3 totals 12 residues. With V trimmed by 7 bases and J by 7 bases, 5 bases remained unmatched. Germline V gives CDR1 DFQATT, CDR2 SNEGSKA (reference sequence). The CDR3: CSGADRGNEQFF. The CDR3, as DNA: TGCAGTGGCGCGGACAGGGGAAATGAGCAGTTCTTC.

The chain carries TRBV7-9 and TRBJ2-1; 9 nucleotides line up with TRBD1. CDR1 is SEHNR, CDR2 FQNEAQ, per germline (reference sequence). The CDR3 is 15 amino acids. Trimming cost V 6 bases and J 9 bases; bases outside gene matches: 12. CDR3 nucleotide sequence: TGTGCCAGCAGAGATCCGGGACAGGGTTCCGCTGAGCAGTTCTTC. Protein product: CASRDPGQGSAEQFF.

The rearrangement links TRBV27 to TRBJ1-1; perhaps TRBD1 as D (5 bases). With 8 bases removed from V and 1 base from J, the gap between germline ends came to 17 bases. This CDR3 has 15 residues. Germline CDR1 is MNHEY and CDR2 is SMNVEV (reference sequence). Here the CDR3 reads CASLPGGTGNTEAFF. The DNA of the CDR3 is TGTGCCAGCCTACCGGGGGGGACGGGGAACACTGAAGCTTTCTTT.

This clonotype was seen only a few times. The chain has TRBV12-5 and TRBJ1-1; no clear D gene. Deletions cut 0 bases from V and 5 bases from J, with 19 bases between. CDR3 length: 17 amino acids. CDR1 and CDR2 from the germline V gene are LGHNT and FRNRAP. CDR3 sequence: CASGLVLLLLEGTEAFF. CDR3 nucleotides: TGTGCTAGTGGTTTGGTACTACTCCTGTTGGAGGGAACTGAAGCTTTCTTT.

This clonotype was observed a few times. This chain joins TRBV5-1 and TRBJ2-5; D remains unclear. Germline CDR1 reads SGHRS; CDR2 reads YFSETQ. The CDR3 is made up of 13 amino acids. The V end lost 4 bases, the J end lost 4 bases, and 11 bases lay between the germline ends. CDR3 DNA: TGCGCCAGCAGCCCCATAACGGGAGAGACCCAGTACTTC. Its protein is CASSPITGETQYF.

The chain has TRBV5-1 and TRBJ1-4; no reliable D call. Germline lookup yields CDR1 SGHRS and CDR2 YFSETQ. V lost 1 base, J lost 3 bases, and 7 bases lay in between. CDR3 size: 14 residues. This CDR3 reads CASSLNGANEKLFF. DNA for the CDR3: TGCGCCAGCAGCTTGAATGGGGCTAATGAAAAACTGTTTTTT.

The chain is built from TRBV20-1 and TRBJ1-6; D ambiguous. The CDR3 runs to 12 residues. V was trimmed by 7 bases and J by 7 bases, leaving 11 bases between them. CDR1 and CDR2 (germline): DFQATT, SNEGSKA (reference sequence). CDR3 sequence reads: CSGRRRNSPLHF. Here the CDR3 DNA reads TGCAGTGGCCGACGCAGGAATTCACCCCTCCACTTT.

Within the sample, this clonotype is medium-sized. The chain recombines TRBV28 with TRBJ2-1, with D maybe TRBD2 (6 bases). The length of the CDR3 is 14 residues. Germline V lookup: CDR1 MDHEN, CDR2 SYDVKM. The ends were cut back, 8 bases at V and 2 bases at J, with 13 bases in the middle. CDR3 sequence reads: CASPGVPPYNEQFF. For the CDR3, the DNA is TGTGCCAGCCCGGGGGTTCCCCCCTACAATGAGCAGTTCTTC.

The chain uses TRBV2 and TRBJ2-7, with 7 nucleotides matching TRBD1. The germline gives CDR1 SNHLY, CDR2 FYNNEI. This CDR3 has 14 residues. V trimming: 9 bases; J trimming: 1 base; junction bases outside the gene matches: 9. CDR3 bases: TGTGCCAGTACAGGGACAGCGATTTCCTACGAGCAGTACTTC. Translated, it gives CASTGTAISYEQYF.

The chain joins TRBV7-2 to TRBJ2-7; 11 bases are shared with TRBD2. Trimming cost V 5 bases and J 7 bases; bases outside gene matches: 10. The CDR3 consists of 15 residues. Looked up from germline, CDR1 is SGHTA and CDR2 is FQGNSA. The CDR3 here is CASSLTSGGPGEQYF. CDR3 coding DNA: TGTGCCAGCAGCCTAACTAGCGGGGGTCCGGGGGAGCAGTACTTC.

The chain has TRBV12-3 or TRBV12-4 and TRBJ2-2; 9 bases map to TRBD1. Unmatched junction bases numbered 9, after V lost 4 bases and J lost 6 bases. CDR3 length: 16 amino acids. In DNA, the CDR3 is TGTGCCAGCAGTTGGGCCCGGGACAGGGTGTCCGGGGAGCTGTTTTTT. This sequence encodes CASSWARDRVSGELFF.

The rearrangement joins TRBV4-3 to TRBJ2-1; TRBD2 matches at 11 bases. Trimming removed 3 bases from V and 5 bases from J; junction bases left unmatched: 12. Germline V gene data show CDR1 as LGHNA and CDR2 as YSLEER. This CDR3 has 18 residues. For the CDR3, the DNA is TGCGCCAGCAGCCAGCGACTCACCCCGGGACTAGCGGACAATGAGCAGTTCTTC. Its protein product is CASSQRLTPGLADNEQFF.

The rearrangement links TRBV5-1 to TRBJ2-3; 7 bases align to TRBD1. Germline CDR1 is SGHRS and CDR2 is YFSETQ. With V trimmed by 5 bases and J by 0 bases, 6 bases remained unmatched. The CDR3 spans 15 residues. CDR3 sequence reads: CASRQGQGSTDTQYF. The DNA for the CDR3 is TGCGCCAGCAGACAGGGGCAGGGGAGCACAGATACGCAGTATTTT.

The V gene is TRBV12-3 or TRBV12-4, the J gene TRBJ2-5; D remains unclear. The CDR3 totals 12 residues. V was trimmed by 5 bases and J by 4 bases, leaving 8 bases between them. CDR3 residues: CASSAHGETQYF. CDR3 sequence (DNA): TGTGCCAGCAGTGCTCACGGAGAGACCCAGTACTTC.

This clonotype was counted between two and nine times. This rearrangement joins TRBV5-6 to TRBJ2-2; D perhaps matches TRBD1 (6 bases). CDR1 and CDR2 (germline): SGHDT, YYEEEE. V shed 2 bases and J shed 4 bases, with 9 bases lying between them. This CDR3 is 14 amino acids long. The CDR3 DNA follows: TGTGCCAGCAGCTTTACAGGGATCACCGGGGAGCTGTTTTTT. It yields the protein CASSFTGITGELFF. The variable domain in full, with the rest retrieved from reference TRBV5-6 and TRBJ2-2, is DAGVTQSPTHLIKTRGQQVTLRCSPKSGHDTVSWYQQALGQGPQFIFQYYEEEERQRGNFPDRFSGHQFPNYSSELNVNALLLGDSALYLCASSFTGITGELFFGEGSRLTVL.

This clonotype was counted between two and nine times. The chain is built from TRBV9 and TRBJ2-1, with D maybe TRBD2 (5 bases). The CDR3 is 16 residues long. Germline CDR1 and CDR2: SGDLS and YYNGEE. Trimming cost V 4 bases and J 0 bases, with 14 bases left between them. CDR3 protein: CASSQLGPHSYNEQFF. The CDR3 DNA reads TGTGCCAGCAGCCAACTAGGACCCCACTCCTACAATGAGCAGTTCTTC.

This clonotype was observed a few times. This chain links TRBV29-1 with TRBJ2-7, with 12 bases fitting TRBD1. The CDR3 has 13 amino acids. V was pared by 6 bases and J by 6 bases, with 6 bases of the junction left unmatched. CDR1 SQVTM and CDR2 ANQGSEA come from the germline V gene. The chain's CDR3 is CSVSGTGGAEQYF. Here the CDR3 DNA reads TGCAGCGTATCCGGGACAGGGGGCGCCGAGCAGTACTTC.

V gene TRBV29-1 combines with J gene TRBJ2-7; 7 bases fit TRBD1. The germline V gene encodes CDR1 SQVTM and CDR2 ANQGSEA. J was trimmed by 1 base and V by 2 bases; bases with no gene match: 11. The CDR3 runs 16 residues. In DNA form, the CDR3 reads TGCAGCGTTGAAAGGGCAGACAGGGTGAATTCCTACGAGCAGTACTTC. It encodes CSVERADRVNSYEQYF.

This rearrangement joins TRBV28 to TRBJ2-1, with 8 bases fitting TRBD2. Germline CDR1 MDHEN, CDR2 SYDVKM. With 6 bases clipped from V and 5 bases from J, the junction kept 6 bases outside the gene matches. CDR3 length: 14 amino acids. Here the CDR3 reads CASRLAGRDNEQFF. The CDR3 DNA is TGTGCCAGCAGATTAGCGGGGAGAGACAATGAGCAGTTCTTC.

Ten or more counts support this clonotype. V and J are TRBV7-8 and TRBJ1-1; possibly TRBD1 for D (5 bases). Trimming took off 0 bases at V and 0 bases at J, with 14 bases between the two ends. The CDR3 loop spans 17 amino acids. Per the germline V gene, CDR1 is SGHVS and CDR2 is FQNEAQ. The CDR3 is CASSLAGSGSMNTEAFF. As DNA, the CDR3 is TGTGCCAGCAGCTTAGCTGGGTCAGGGAGTATGAACACTGAAGCTTTCTTT.

Many counts were recorded for this clonotype. This chain joins TRBV5-1 and TRBJ2-3; D remains unclear. This CDR3 region has 13 residues. Germline CDR1 reads SGHRS; CDR2 reads YFSETQ. V gave up 0 bases and J gave up 2 bases, with 4 bases separating them. The CDR3 DNA follows: TGCGCCAGCAGCTTGGAATCCACAGATACGCAGTATTTT. Amino acid sequence: CASSLESTDTQYF.

The chain couples TRBV5-1 to TRBJ1-1; 7 bases fit TRBD1. The germline V gene has CDR1 SGHRS and CDR2 YFSETQ. The CDR3 loop spans 13 amino acids. V lost 4 bases, J lost 4 bases, and 4 bases stayed unmatched. For the CDR3, the DNA is TGCGCCAGCAGCACCGCAGGGGGCACTGAAGCTTTCTTT. Protein sequence: CASSTAGGTEAFF.

The chain employs TRBV12-3 or TRBV12-4 and TRBJ1-3; D gene unclear. This CDR3 contains 17 residues. V was cut by 4 bases and J by 1 base, with 17 bases left in between. The CDR3: CASSSYSGPPSGNTIYF. The DNA of the CDR3 is TGTGCCAGCAGTTCGTATTCCGGGCCACCTTCTGGAAACACCATATATTTT.

This clonotype was counted a single time. V gene TRBV20-1 combines with J gene TRBJ2-7; D gene uncertain. The CDR3 runs 15 residues. V was clipped by 2 bases and J by 3 bases, with 17 bases between them. From germline, CDR1 is DFQATT and CDR2 SNEGSKA (reference sequence). The CDR3 DNA sequence: TGCAGTGCTAGATCAAACGTACGAAGCCTCTACGAGCAGTACTTC. Protein sequence: CSARSNVRSLYEQYF.